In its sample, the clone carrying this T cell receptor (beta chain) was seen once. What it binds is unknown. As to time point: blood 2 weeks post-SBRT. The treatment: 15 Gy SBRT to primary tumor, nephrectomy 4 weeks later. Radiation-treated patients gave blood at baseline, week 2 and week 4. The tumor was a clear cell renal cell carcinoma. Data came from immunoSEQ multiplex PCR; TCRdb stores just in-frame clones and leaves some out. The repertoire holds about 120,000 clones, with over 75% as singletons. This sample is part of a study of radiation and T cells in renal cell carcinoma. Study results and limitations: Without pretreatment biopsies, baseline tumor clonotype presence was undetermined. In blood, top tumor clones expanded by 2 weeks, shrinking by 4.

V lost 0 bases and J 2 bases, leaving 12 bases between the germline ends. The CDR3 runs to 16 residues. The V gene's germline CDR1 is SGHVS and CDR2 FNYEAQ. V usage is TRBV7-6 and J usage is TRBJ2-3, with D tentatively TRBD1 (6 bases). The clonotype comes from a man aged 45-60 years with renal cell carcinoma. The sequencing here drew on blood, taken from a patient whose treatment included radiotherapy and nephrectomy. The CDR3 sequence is CASSLARGGYTDTQYF. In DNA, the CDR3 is TGTGCCAGCAGCTTAGCGCGAGGGGGTTACACAGATACGCAGTATTTT.